The TCR beta chain described here comes from a study of cytomegalovirus exposure and HLA in healthy donors. Method: immunoSEQ multiplex PCR; TCRdb's copy keeps in-frame clones and lacks some. This table has 150,000 to 250,000 clones, around 80% appearing once. The V and J ends lost 2 bases and 5 bases respectively, with 13 bases between them. Germline loops: CDR1 SGHDT, CDR2 YYEEEE. This CDR3 region has 14 residues. Specimen: PBMCs. This sequence originates from a woman between 25 and 40 years old in good health and CMV-seronegative. The V call is TRBV5-6, the J call TRBJ2-5; D is perhaps TRBD2 (6 bases). The CDR3 DNA reads as TGTGCCAGCAGCTTTAGAGCTAGCGCGGAGACCCAGTACTTC. Translating it yields CASSFRASAETQYF.